The count of the clone carrying this T cell receptor beta chain is one. The antigen remains undetermined. The data originate from a study of PD-1 blockade in classical Hodgkin lymphoma. All trial patients relapsed after autologous stem cell transplantation. General study findings and limits: Relative to healthy donors, newly diagnosed patients reportedly had lower baseline TCR diversity, which was reported as lower still in relapsed/refractory patients.

The CDR3 length is 14 residues. Trimming shortened V by 5 bases and J by 7 bases, and 15 bases separated the two germline ends. Germline V gene lookup returns CDR1 MNHNS and CDR2 SASEGT. Clones were sequenced by immunoSEQ multiplex PCR, and TCRdb holds only the in-frame ones, with some missing. The sample yields 35,000 to 50,000 clones, approximately 70% seen once. This specimen was peripheral blood mononuclear cells (PBMCs), taken before the second cycle of nivolumab. The TCR comes from a human donor with classical Hodgkin lymphoma. The gene calls are TRBV6-1 and TRBJ2-1; a possible D gene is TRBD2 (5 bases). The chain's CDR3 is CASSFSSSGNEQFF. The CDR3 nucleotides are TGTGCCAGCAGTTTCTCCTCCTCGGGGAATGAGCAGTTCTTC.